Reported below is one T cell receptor beta chain. The target antigen is unknown. A read error may produce the germline difference seen at one junction end. The V gene's germline CDR1 is SSHAT and CDR2 FNYEAQ (reference sequence). The CDR3 is 15 amino acids. These data originate in a study of cytomegalovirus exposure and HLA in healthy donors. Primers: 60 Vbeta forward and 13 Jbeta reverse. TCRdb's table, derived via immunoSEQ multiplex PCR, lists solely in-frame clones and lacks some. The data contain a few hundred thousand clones, around 90% of them singletons. General observations from the study: As immune exposure information, only CMV serostatus was available. Previous analysis showed most TCR beta V segments were productive about 90% or about 30% of the time.

The source material was PBMCs. The TCR sequence derives from a girl under 10 years old in good health and CMV-seronegative. This chain joins TRBV7-7 and TRBJ2-1, with 8 bases fitting TRBD1. CDR3 DNA: TGTGCTAGCAGCCCTGGACAGGGCCCGGTGAATGGGCAGTTCTTC. Amino acids: CASSPGQGPVNGQFF.